The 4 T cell receptor beta chains given below trace back to one sample, sequenced in a study of T cell changes during pregnancy in multiple sclerosis (dated by TCRdb to 2018 to 2020). Library method: the immunoSEQ multiplex PCR assay. Not all clones reach the TCRdb copy of this immuneACCESS table, which keeps in-frame sequences only. Checked studies attribute under half of the gap to unresolved V genes and leave the rest unexplained. The sample table lists approximately 66,000 clones, around 92% of them with a count of one. The ten largest account for roughly 2% of the sample. Specimen: peripheral blood, collected in the third trimester of pregnancy. The receptor source for this set is a female donor in good health, enrolled as a control in a pregnancy study.

This chain links TRBV6-6 with TRBJ1-1, with 9 bases identical to TRBD1. Germline V gives CDR1 MNHNY, CDR2 SVGAGI (reference sequence). The CDR3 contains 16 residues. J gave up 5 bases and V 4 bases, and 11 bases lay outside the gene matches. CDR3 loop: CASSSGTGITLTEAFF. In nucleotides, the CDR3 is TGTGCCAGCAGTTCCGGGACAGGGATAACGTTGACTGAAGCTTTCTTT.

This chain links TRBV5-8 with TRBJ2-1, with D unresolved. CDR1 SGHTS and CDR2 YDEGEE come from the germline V gene. The CDR3 runs 12 residues. Deletions cut 2 bases from V and 4 bases from J, with 4 bases between. CDR3 amino acids: CASSLQYNEQFF. In DNA, the CDR3 is TGTGCCAGCAGCTTACAGTACAATGAGCAGTTCTTC.

The V call is TRBV30, the J call TRBJ1-4, with D perhaps matching TRBD1 (6 bases). The V and J ends lost 0 bases and 0 bases respectively, with 11 bases between them. Germline CDR1 GTSNPN, CDR2 SVGIG (reference sequence). The CDR3 sequence is 16 residues long. The CDR3 region has the DNA TGTGCCTGGAGTGTCTTCAGGGGCGCAACTAATGAAAAACTGTTTTTT. Its translation: CAWSVFRGATNEKLFF.

This sequence joins TRBV11-1 and TRBJ2-7; a possible D gene is TRBD1 (6 bases). Germline V lookup: CDR1 SGHAT, CDR2 FQDESV (reference sequence). CDR3 length: 14 residues. Trimming took 7 bases from V and 0 from J, leaving 13 bases between them. The CDR3 bases are TGTGCCAGCACCCAGGGGCCCTCCTCCTACGAGCAGTACTTC. Encoded protein: CASTQGPSSYEQYF.